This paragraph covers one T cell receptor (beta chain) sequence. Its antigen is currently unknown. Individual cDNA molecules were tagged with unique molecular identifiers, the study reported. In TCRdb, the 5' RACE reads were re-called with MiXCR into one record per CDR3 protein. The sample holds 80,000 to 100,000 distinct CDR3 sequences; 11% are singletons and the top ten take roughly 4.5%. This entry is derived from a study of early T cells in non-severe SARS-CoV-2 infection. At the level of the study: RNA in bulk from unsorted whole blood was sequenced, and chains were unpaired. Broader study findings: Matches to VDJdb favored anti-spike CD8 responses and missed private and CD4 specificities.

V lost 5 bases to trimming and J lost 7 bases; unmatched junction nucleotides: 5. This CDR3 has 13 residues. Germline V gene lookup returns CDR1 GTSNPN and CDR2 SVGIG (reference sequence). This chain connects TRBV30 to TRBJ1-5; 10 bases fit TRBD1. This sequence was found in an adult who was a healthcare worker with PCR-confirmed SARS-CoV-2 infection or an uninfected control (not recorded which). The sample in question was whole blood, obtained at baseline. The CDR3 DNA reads TGTGCCTGGGACAGGGGGCGAGGGCAGCCCCAGCATTTT. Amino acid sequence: CAWDRGRGQPQHF.